This record concerns one TCR beta chain sequence. Its antigen specificity is not known. Within one base of it there is no much larger clone, and no base qualities were kept. CDR3 length: 13 amino acids, cysteine to valine. Only the CDR3 part of the read is kept: 39 bases, read in frame from the first base. Cut back by 1 base and 0 bases, the V and J ends lie 4 bases apart. One collaborating source in Seattle enrolled patients while the patients were actively infected and followed the patients over time throughout the course of disease. Whole blood was collected in K2EDTA tubes by collaborating institutions according to the institutions' own protocols. For TCRbeta analysis, collaborators shipped samples as frozen whole blood, isolated PBMCs, or DNA extracted from either of those sample types. The data were obtained in a study of blood T cell repertoires in COVID-19 (dated by TCRdb to the early 2020s). At the level of the whole study: Collaborator samples came from the United States, Italy and Spain and covered acute and convalescent phases of COVID-19. The material from the prospective study consisted of cDNA or gDNA derived from T cells, B-cell-depleted T cells, or PBMCs. The dataset comprised deeply sampled blood TCRbeta repertoires from subjects exposed to, actively infected with, or recovered from COVID-19. The repertoires were released in a freely available public database meant as a resource for research on the immune response to SARS-CoV-2. The samples were drawn from the first 160 participants of the ongoing ImmuneRACE study and from 950 to 1,500 subjects provided by 6 global collaborators. Nearly every sample came with metadata listing a de-identified subject ID, COVID-19 status, age in years and sex. Where available, HLA class I and class II types were obtained from metadata supplied by the sample provider rather than from assay-based typing.

Summary of the overall study and its limitations: The quantity of clinical and demographic metadata differed by source and by participant and was supplied without curation.

TCRbeta CDR3 regions were amplified from genomic DNA using the immunoSEQ Assay, a bias-controlled multiplex PCR. The original pipeline was this. The number of nucleated cells in each sample was estimated from the amplification of reference gene primers within the assay. To quantify the absolute abundance of each unique TCRbeta CDR3 rearrangement, sequence reads were collapsed and filtered. Productive Simpson clonality was computed per sample as the square root of Simpson's diversity index over productive rearrangements. TCRdb obtained this table from immuneACCESS and retained in-frame rearrangements with V and J assigned. These tables miss some clones; where compared with another copy, unresolved V genes account for less than half of the shortfall, and the remainder is unexplained. Clone size and the V and J calls come from that table; the DNA yielded D and trimming. A total of some 110,000 clones appear in this sample, 92% of them only once. About 2% of the sample rests with the top ten.

The TCR originated in a man in his fifties with COVID-19, enrolled during active disease. Input material: peripheral blood. The V gene is TRBV12-3 or TRBV12-4 and the J gene is TRBJ2-7; the D gene cannot be named for sure. The DNA sequence follows: TGTGCCAGCAGTTTAGGTAGCTCCTACGAGCAGTACGTC. Its translation is CASSLGSSYEQYV.